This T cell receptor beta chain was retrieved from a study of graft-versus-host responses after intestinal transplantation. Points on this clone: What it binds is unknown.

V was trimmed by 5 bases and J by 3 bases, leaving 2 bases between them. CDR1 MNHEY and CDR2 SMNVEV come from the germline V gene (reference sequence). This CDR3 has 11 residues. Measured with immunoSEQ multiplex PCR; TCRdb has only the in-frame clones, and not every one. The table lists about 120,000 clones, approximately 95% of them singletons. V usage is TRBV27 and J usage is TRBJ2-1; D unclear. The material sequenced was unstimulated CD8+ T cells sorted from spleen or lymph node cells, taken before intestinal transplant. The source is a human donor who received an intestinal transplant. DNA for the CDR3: TGTGCCAGCAGTCACTACAATGAGCAGTTCTTC. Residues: CASSHYNEQFF.